This TCR beta chain emerged from a study of blood T cell repertoires in COVID-19. Using immunoSEQ multiplex PCR, the repertoire was profiled, and TCRdb retains in-frame clones only, with some absent. The sample has roughly 240,000 clones, roughly 88% seen once. The origin of this receptor is a man between 40 and 49 years old who had recovered from COVID-19. The sample was peripheral blood.

Written as DNA, the CDR3 is TGTGCCAGTAGTATGCAGGGGGTTCAGCCCCAGCATTTT. This encodes CASSMQGVQPQHF. This chain links TRBV19 with TRBJ1-5; 7 bases match TRBD1. The CDR3 loop spans 13 amino acids. CDR1 is LNHDA and CDR2 is SQIVND in the germline V gene (reference sequence). V shed 3 bases and J 6 bases; nucleotides not matched to a gene: 2. The entire variable domain, with the rest obtained from reference TRBV19 and TRBJ1-5, is as follows: DGGITQSPKYLFRKEGQNVTLSCEQNLNHDAMYWYRQDPGQGLRLIYYSQIVNDFQKGDIAEGYSVSREKKESFPLTVTSAQKNPTAFYLCASSMQGVQPQHFGDGTRLSIL.